These 16 T cell receptor beta chains were sequenced from one sample in a study of Ad26.COV2.S vaccination and SARS-CoV-2 variants. Specified treatment: some 20 received Ad26.COV2.S at low or high dose, single or two shots; roughly five received placebo; per-sample allocation not given. Sampling was performed 63 days after the first vaccine or placebo injection. Profiling relied on immunoSEQ multiplex PCR, and the TCRdb table lists in-frame clones only, not all of them. The sample lists 350,000 to 450,000 clones; 70% to 90% were seen once. The material was peripheral blood, obtained in a trial of Ad26.COV2.S vaccine versus placebo. The receptors were gathered from a person aged 18-65 years who received the Ad26.COV2.S COVID-19 vaccine or a placebo.

The chain couples TRBV7-2 to TRBJ1-2; tentative D call: TRBD1 (6 bases). The germline V gene has CDR1 SGHTA and CDR2 FQGNSA. The V gene lost 5 bases and the J gene lost 8 bases, with 18 bases spanning the gap. The CDR3 is 14 residues long. The CDR3 reads CASSLNGQPGGYTF. The CDR3, as DNA: TGTGCCAGCAGCCTGAACGGACAGCCCGGGGGCTACACCTTC.

The rearrangement links TRBV19 to TRBJ1-4; D possibly corresponds to TRBD1 (5 bases). The CDR3 sequence is 14 residues long. The V gene's germline CDR1 is LNHDA and CDR2 SQIVND (reference sequence). Trimming removed 3 bases at V and 7 bases at J, with 12 bases between. CDR3 nucleotide sequence: TGTGCCAGTAGTATTCGGGCAGGGAGTGAAAAACTGTTTTTT. Translation: CASSIRAGSEKLFF.

The gene calls are TRBV6-5 and TRBJ1-5, with a possible D match to TRBD1 (5 bases). Deletions cut 2 bases from V and 3 bases from J, with 8 bases between. Germline loops: CDR1 MNHEY, CDR2 SVGAGI. CDR3 length: 14 amino acids. The CDR3 reads CASSYGGTNQPQHF. In nucleotides, the CDR3 is TGTGCCAGCAGTTACGGGGGGACCAATCAGCCCCAGCATTTT.

This clone was picked up many times. The chain is built from TRBV7-9 and TRBJ1-2; D is perhaps TRBD1 (6 bases). This CDR3 spans 14 amino acids. The V end lost 5 bases, the J end lost 4 bases, and 14 bases lay between the germline ends. The germline CDR1 and CDR2 sequences are SEHNR and FQNEAQ (reference sequence). The CDR3 DNA follows: TGTGCCAGCAGCAGTCGACAGGAGTTCTATGGCTACACCTTC. Translating it yields CASSSRQEFYGYTF.

The V and J genes are TRBV30 and TRBJ1-5; TRBD1 agrees at 12 bases. This CDR3 is built from 13 residues. The V gene's germline CDR1 is GTSNPN and CDR2 SVGIG (reference sequence). V was pared by 5 bases and J by 5 bases, with 1 base of the junction left unmatched. CDR3 sequence: CAWGTGGYQPQHF. CDR3 DNA sequence: TGTGCCTGGGGGACAGGGGGCTATCAGCCCCAGCATTTT.

This chain joins TRBV27 and TRBJ2-1; 7 bases align to TRBD2. V lost 6 bases, J lost 6 bases, and 5 bases stayed unmatched. The CDR3 loop spans 13 amino acids. Per germline, CDR1 MNHEY and CDR2 SMNVEV (reference sequence). This CDR3 is CASSSTSVNEQFF. The CDR3 bases are TGTGCCAGCAGCTCAACTAGCGTCAATGAGCAGTTCTTC.

The V call is TRBV6-5, the J call TRBJ2-6, with D maybe TRBD2 (5 bases). The V gene's germline CDR1 is MNHEY and CDR2 SVGAGI. The CDR3 is 14 residues long. V was clipped by 6 bases and J by 4 bases, with 10 bases between them. The CDR3: CASRNGVGANVLTF. DNA of the CDR3: TGTGCCAGCAGGAACGGGGTGGGGGCCAACGTCCTGACTTTC.

The chain links TRBV30 to TRBJ1-1, with unresolved D. Germline V CDR1 and CDR2: GTSNPN, SVGIG (reference sequence). Trimming took off 0 bases at V and 0 bases at J, with 5 bases between the two ends. This CDR3 has 13 residues. The CDR3 sequence is CAWSVWMNTEAFF. Written as DNA, the CDR3 is TGTGCCTGGAGTGTTTGGATGAACACTGAAGCTTTCTTT.

In nucleotides, the CDR3 is TGCGCCAGCAGCCAAGTGGGTGGGGGGGGCTACGAGCAGTACTTC. This gives the protein CASSQVGGGGYEQYF. The rearrangement joins TRBV4-3 to TRBJ2-7, with 7 bases fitting TRBD2. This CDR3 contains 15 residues. V lost 1 base and J lost 3; bases outside the gene matches: 6. Germline values: CDR1 LGHNA, CDR2 YSLEER.

The V call is TRBV30, the J call TRBJ2-1; 8 positions match TRBD1. This CDR3 comprises 13 residues. The ends lost 7 bases at V and 6 bases at J; junction bases unmatched: 8. Germline values: CDR1 GTSNPN, CDR2 SVGIG (reference sequence). CDR3 coding DNA: TGTGCCTTGGGACAGGTCGTAGGCAATGAGCAGTTCTTC. Amino acids: CALGQVVGNEQFF.

This clone was seen more than once but under ten times. This chain uses TRBV19 with TRBJ1-2; possible D gene TRBD1, 5 bases. CDR1 and CDR2 (germline): LNHDA, SQIVND (reference sequence). This CDR3 is 13 amino acids long. The ends were cut back, 6 bases at V and 1 base at J, with 9 bases in the middle. The CDR3 region has the DNA TGTGCCAGTAGCTGGCAGGGTAACTATGGCTACACCTTC. Translated, it gives CASSWQGNYGYTF.

The chain employs TRBV12-3 or TRBV12-4 and TRBJ2-2; no clear D. The CDR3 consists of 12 residues. The V end lost 3 bases, the J end lost 4 bases, and 3 bases lay between the germline ends. This CDR3 reads CASSFFTGELFF. DNA for the CDR3: TGTGCCAGCAGTTTTTTCACCGGGGAGCTGTTTTTT.

The chain links TRBV19 to TRBJ1-6, with no clear D. Trimming pared 3 bases from V and 7 bases from J, leaving 16 bases between. CDR1 is LNHDA and CDR2 is SQIVND in the germline V gene (reference sequence). There are 16 residues in the CDR3. Here the CDR3 DNA reads TGTGCCAGTAGTATTGGGAAAGGCTCTTGGAATTCACCCCTCCACTTT. Amino acids: CASSIGKGSWNSPLHF.

The rearrangement links TRBV28 to TRBJ2-1; maybe TRBD2 (7 bases). Germline V gene lookup returns CDR1 MDHEN and CDR2 SYDVKM. The V and J ends lost 11 bases and 0 bases respectively, with 23 bases between them. The CDR3 sequence is 17 residues long. CDR3 sequence: CASSSSRGASSYNEQFF. DNA of the CDR3: TGTGCCTCCAGCTCAAGCCGGGGGGCGAGCTCCTACAATGAGCAGTTCTTC.

This clone was detected once. This chain connects TRBV30 to TRBJ2-5; TRBD1 matches 9 bases. The CDR3 is 16 residues long. Per germline, CDR1 GTSNPN and CDR2 SVGIG (reference sequence). V dropped 8 bases and J dropped 4; count of bases not matched to a gene: 17. Here the CDR3 DNA reads TGTGCCGGGACTCCCATTCGTCCGGGACAGGGAGAGACCCAGTACTTC. Its protein is CAGTPIRPGQGETQYF.

The chain carries TRBV30 and TRBJ2-3; perhaps TRBD1 as D (6 bases). The V gene lost 3 bases and the J gene lost 3 bases, with 13 bases spanning the gap. This CDR3 comprises 14 residues. Germline lookup yields CDR1 GTSNPN and CDR2 SVGIG (reference sequence). DNA for the CDR3: TGTGCCTGGAGACCCGGACAGATTACAGATACGCAGTATTTT. This encodes CAWRPGQITDTQYF. The full variable domain, in which reference TRBV30 and TRBJ2-3 provide the parts outside the CDR3, is SQTIHQWPATLVQPVGSPLSLECTVEGTSNPNLYWYRQAAGRGLQLLFYSVGIGQISSEVPQNLSASRPQDRQFILSSKKLLLSDSGFYLCAWRPGQITDTQYFGPGTRLTVL.